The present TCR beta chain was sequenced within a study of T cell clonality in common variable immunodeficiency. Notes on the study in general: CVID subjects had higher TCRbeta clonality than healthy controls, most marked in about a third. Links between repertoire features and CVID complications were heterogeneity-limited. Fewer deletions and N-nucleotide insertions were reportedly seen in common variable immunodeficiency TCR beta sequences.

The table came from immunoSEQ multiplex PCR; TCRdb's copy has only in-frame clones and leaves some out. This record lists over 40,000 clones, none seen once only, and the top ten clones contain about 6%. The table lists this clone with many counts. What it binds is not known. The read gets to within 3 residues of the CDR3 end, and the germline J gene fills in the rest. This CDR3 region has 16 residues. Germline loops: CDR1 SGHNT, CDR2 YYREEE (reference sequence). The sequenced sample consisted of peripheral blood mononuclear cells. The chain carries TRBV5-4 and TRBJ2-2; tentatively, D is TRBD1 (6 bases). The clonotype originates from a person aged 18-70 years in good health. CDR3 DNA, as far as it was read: TGTGCCAGCAGCTTATCTCCGCAGGGGCGAAATGAAAAG. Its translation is CASSLSPQGRNEK. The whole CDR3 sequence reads CASSLSPQGRNEKLFF.